The clone carrying this T cell receptor beta chain was picked up one time. As yet, its antigen is unknown. Produced via immunoSEQ multiplex PCR; TCRdb's table is partial and in-frame only. Of 45,000 to 60,000 clones listed, approximately 80% were seen once; the top ten hold about 20%. This entry comes from a study of T cells in localized non-small cell lung cancer. Germline CDR1 and CDR2: MDHEN and SYDVKM. V lost 5 bases, J lost 5 bases, and 7 bases stayed unmatched. The CDR3 runs to 14 residues. Study-level results: Since sequencing was restricted to only one region of the tumor, intratumor heterogeneity remains a possibility. Uninvolved adjacent lung had more T cell clonality than any other tissue, topping tumor. Adjacent lung tissue had a median approximately 57 of the top 100 clones found in the tumor.

This chain links TRBV28 with TRBJ2-5; 8 bases match TRBD1. The sequencing used peripheral blood, collected before any cancer treatment. The sequence was collected from a female donor older than 55 with stage II squamous cell lung carcinoma. The CDR3 here is CASSPWTGLETQYF. CDR3 in DNA: TGTGCCAGCAGTCCCTGGACAGGGCTGGAGACCCAGTACTTC.